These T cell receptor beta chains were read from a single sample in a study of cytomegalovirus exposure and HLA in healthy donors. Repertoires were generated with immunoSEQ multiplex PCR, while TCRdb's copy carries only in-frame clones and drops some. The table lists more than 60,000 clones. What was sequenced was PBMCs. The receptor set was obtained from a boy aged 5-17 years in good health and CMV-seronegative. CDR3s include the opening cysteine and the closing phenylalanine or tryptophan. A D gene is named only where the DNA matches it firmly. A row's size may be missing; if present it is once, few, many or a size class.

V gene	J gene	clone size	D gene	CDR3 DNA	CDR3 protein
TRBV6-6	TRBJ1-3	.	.	TGTGCCAGCAGTGTCAGGGTAGGAGAACCTGGAAACACCATATATTTT	CASSVRVGEPGNTIYF
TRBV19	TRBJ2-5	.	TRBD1	TGTGCCAGTAGCACAGGGGTGGAGACCCAGTACTTC	CASSTGVETQYF
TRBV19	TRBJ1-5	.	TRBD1	TGTGCCAGTAGTATGAGAGGACAGGGGACGGATCAGCCCCAGCATTTT	CASSMRGQGTDQPQHF
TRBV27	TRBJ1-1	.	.	TGTGCCAGCAGTTTAGAGGCAACGAACACTGAAGCTTTCTTT	CASSLEATNTEAFF
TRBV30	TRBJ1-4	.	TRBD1	TGTGCCTGGAGTCCCGGGACAGGGCTTAATGAAAAACTGTTTTTT	CAWSPGTGLNEKLFF
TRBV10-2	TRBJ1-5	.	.	TGCGCCAGCAGTGAGGTTATCGGGGGCAATCAGCCCCAGCATTTT	CASSEVIGGNQPQHF
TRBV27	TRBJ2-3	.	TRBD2	TGTGCCAGCAGTACGAAAGCGGGGGATAGCACAGATACGCAGTATTTT	CASSTKAGDSTDTQYF
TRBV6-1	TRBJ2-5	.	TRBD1	TGCGCGACAGGGGCCCTGATGGGGGAGACCCAGTACTTC	CATGALMGETQYF
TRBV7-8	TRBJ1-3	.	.	TGTGCCAGCAGCTTATCCTCGCAGGGTCCAGGTGGAAACACCATATATTTT	CASSLSSQGPGGNTIYF
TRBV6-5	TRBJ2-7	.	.	TGTGCCAGCAGCCCTCTTAGCTCCTACGAGCAGTACTTC	CASSPLSSYEQYF
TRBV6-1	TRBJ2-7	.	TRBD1	TGTGCCAGCTTCGACAGGGTGGCCTACGAGCAGTACTTC	CASFDRVAYEQYF
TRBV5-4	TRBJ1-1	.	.	TGTGCCAGCGGACCCCAGGGCGTGCGCACTGAAGCTTTCTTT	CASGPQGVRTEAFF
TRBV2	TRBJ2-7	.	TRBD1	TGTGCCAGCAGTGAAGGGACAGGGAATCCCTACGAGCAGTACTTC	CASSEGTGNPYEQYF
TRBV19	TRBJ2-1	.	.	TGTGCCAGTAGTGAGGGAGGCAATGAGCAGTTCTTC	CASSEGGNEQFF
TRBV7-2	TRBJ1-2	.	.	TGTGCCAGCAGCCTTGACAGTTCCTATGGCTACACCTTC	CASSLDSSYGYTF
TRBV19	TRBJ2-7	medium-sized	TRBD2	TGTGCCAGTAGCCCGGGGGGGGCCTACGAGCAGTACTTC	CASSPGGAYEQYF
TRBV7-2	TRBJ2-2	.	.	TGTGCCAGCAGCTCGGTTAACACCGGGGAGCTGTTTTTT	CASSSVNTGELFF
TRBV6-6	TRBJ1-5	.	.	TGTGCCAGCAGTTCCGTCGGAGGGGGCAATCAGCCCCAGCATTTT	CASSSVGGGNQPQHF
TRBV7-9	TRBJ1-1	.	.	TGTGCCAGCAGCTTCAGCGGGGTGAGTCCGAACACTGAAGCTTTCTTT	CASSFSGVSPNTEAFF
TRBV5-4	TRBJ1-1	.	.	TGTGCCAGCAGCTTGGTCAGGGAAGGGACTGAAGCTTTCTTT	CASSLVREGTEAFF
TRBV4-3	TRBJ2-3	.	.	TGCGCCAGCAGCCAAAAGGCCCGAGTCGGGGCAGATACGCAGTATTTT	CASSQKARVGADTQYF
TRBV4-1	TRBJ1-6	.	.	TGCGCCAGCAGCCAAGATTATGACAGTACAAATTCACCCCTCCACTTT	CASSQDYDSTNSPLHF
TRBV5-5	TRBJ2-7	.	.	TGTGCCAGCAGGACACCTACCTCCTACGAGCAGTACTTC	CASRTPTSYEQYF
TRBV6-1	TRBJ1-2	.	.	TGTGCCAGCACCGAAAGTAGGGGTCACTATGGCTACACCTTC	CASTESRGHYGYTF
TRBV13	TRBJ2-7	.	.	TGTGCCAGCAGCTTGGAACGGCAGGGTACCTACGAGCAGTACTTC	CASSLERQGTYEQYF
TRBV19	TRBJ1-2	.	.	TGTGCCAGTAGCCCAGGGGACTATGGCTACACCTTC	CASSPGDYGYTF
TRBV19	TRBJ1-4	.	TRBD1	TGTGCCAGTACCTTACTCCGGGACAGATCAACTAATGAAAAACTGTTTTTT	CASTLLRDRSTNEKLFF
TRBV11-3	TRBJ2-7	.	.	TGTGCCAGCAGCTTACTGGCAGAGAGGGAGCAGTACTTC	CASSLLAEREQYF
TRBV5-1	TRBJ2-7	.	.	TGCGCCAGCAGCTTGATTCCTGGAGGGACCGGTACCTACGAGCAGTACTTC	CASSLIPGGTGTYEQYF
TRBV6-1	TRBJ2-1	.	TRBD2	TGTGCCAGCAGTACGGCGGGAGGAAATGAGCAGTTCTTC	CASSTAGGNEQFF
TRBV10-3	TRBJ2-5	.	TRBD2	TGTGCCATCAGTGATTCGACTAGCGGGGTTCGAGAGACCCAGTACTTC	CAISDSTSGVRETQYF
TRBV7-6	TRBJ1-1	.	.	TGTGCCACCCAGGGGCCAGACAGCACTGAAGCTTTCTTT	CATQGPDSTEAFF
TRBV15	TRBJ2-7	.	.	TGTGCCACCAGCAGAGTTCAGAGTCAGGGAGGCTACGAGCAGTACTTC	CATSRVQSQGGYEQYF
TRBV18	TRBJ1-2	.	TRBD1	TGTGCCAGCTCACCACCGCCGGGACAGGGTAATTATGGCTACACCTTC	CASSPPPGQGNYGYTF
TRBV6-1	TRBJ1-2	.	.	TGTGCCAGCAGTGAAGTCGCAGGGACTAACTATGGCTACACCTTC	CASSEVAGTNYGYTF
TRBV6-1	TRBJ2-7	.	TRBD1	TGTGCCAGCCTAACTGGGACAGGGCGAAGCGAGCAGTACTTC	CASLTGTGRSEQYF
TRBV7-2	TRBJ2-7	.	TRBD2	TGTGCCAGCAGCTTAGGGACTAGCGGGAGCGAGCAGTACTTC	CASSLGTSGSEQYF
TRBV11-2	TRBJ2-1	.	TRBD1	TGTGCCAGCAGCTTAGGACAGGGGGTAAGCGATGAGCAGTTCTTC	CASSLGQGVSDEQFF
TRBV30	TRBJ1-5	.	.	TGTGCCTGGAGTGTGGGGGGAACAAGCAATCAGCCCCAGCATTTT	CAWSVGGTSNQPQHF
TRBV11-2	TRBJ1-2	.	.	TGTGCCAGCAGCCAGACAGTTTATGGCTACACCTTC	CASSQTVYGYTF
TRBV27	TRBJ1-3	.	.	TGTGCCAGCATCGGCGCGGGGGGTCCTAATGGAAACACCATATATTTT	CASIGAGGPNGNTIYF
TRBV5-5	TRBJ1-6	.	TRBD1	TGTGCCAGCAGCTTGGAGGGTACGGGACAGTCCAATTCACCCCTCCACTTT	CASSLEGTGQSNSPLHF
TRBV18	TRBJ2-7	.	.	TGTGCCAGCTCCGTAGGATCGGGCGAGCAGTACTTC	CASSVGSGEQYF
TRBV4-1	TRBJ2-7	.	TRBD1	TGCGCCAGCAGCCAAGAAACCGGGACAGGAACTTCCTACGAGCAGTACTTC	CASSQETGTGTSYEQYF
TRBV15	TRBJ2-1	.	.	TGTGCCACCAGCGGGGGGGGGCTAGCGGCTTACAATGAGCAGTTCTTC	CATSGGGLAAYNEQFF
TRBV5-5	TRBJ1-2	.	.	TGTGCCAGCAGCTTGGGGCCCGCTAACTATGGCTACACCTTC	CASSLGPANYGYTF